The rows below give T cell receptor beta chains drawn from one sample of a study of PD-1 and CTLA-4 blockade in melanoma. Some clones are missing from TCRdb's copy, which holds only in-frame ones; the method was immunoSEQ multiplex PCR. The table lists fewer than 20,000 clones, 73% of them singletons. This sample comprised CD8+ T cells from peripheral blood, obtained before anti-PD-1 treatment. These receptors originate from a human donor with melanoma. Each CDR3 is given with its conserved first and last residue. A D gene is named only where the DNA matches it firmly. Some rows mark clone size as missing; the rest say once, few, many or name a class of expanded clone.

length: 16
size: NA
J: TRBJ2-1
V: TRBV4-1
D: TRBD2
DNA: TGCGCCAGCAGCCAAGAAGGAGCGGGAGGGCAGGGTGAGCAGTTCTTC
CDR3: CASSQEGAGGQGEQFF

length: 15
size: NA
J: TRBJ2-7
V: TRBV6-1
D: NA
DNA: TGTGCCAGCAGTGAACGGCCAGCAGCAACCTACGAGCAGTACTTC
CDR3: CASSERPAATYEQYF

length: 15
size: NA
J: TRBJ2-7
V: TRBV29-1
D: TRBD1
DNA: TGCAGCGTTACCCACGGACAGGCGAGCTCCTACGAGCAGTACTTC
CDR3: CSVTHGQASSYEQYF

length: 14
size: NA
J: TRBJ1-1
V: TRBV27
D: TRBD1
DNA: TGTGCCAGCAGTCCCAGACAGGGTGGCACTGAAGCTTTCTTT
CDR3: CASSPRQGGTEAFF

length: 17
size: NA
J: TRBJ1-2
V: TRBV5-4
D: NA
DNA: TGTGCCAGCCGCTACCTCGGGGGGGGCGGTCCGGGCTATGGCTACACCTTC
CDR3: CASRYLGGGGPGYGYTF

length: 16
size: NA
J: TRBJ2-2
V: TRBV5-4
D: TRBD2
DNA: TGTGCCAGCAGCGGTGGACTAGCAGGGAACACCGGGGAGCTGTTTTTT
CDR3: CASSGGLAGNTGELFF

length: 11
size: NA
J: TRBJ2-7
V: TRBV27
D: NA
DNA: TGTGCCAGCAGTTGGGGAGGCGAGCAGTACTTC
CDR3: CASSWGGEQYF

length: 14
size: NA
J: TRBJ1-2
V: TRBV5-1
D: TRBD1
DNA: TGCGCCAGCAGCTGGGACAGCTATAACTATGGCTACACCTTC
CDR3: CASSWDSYNYGYTF

length: 13
size: NA
J: TRBJ1-1
V: TRBV27
D: NA
DNA: TGTGCCAGCAGTTTGTGGGGGAACACTGAAGCTTTCTTT
CDR3: CASSLWGNTEAFF

length: 13
size: few
J: TRBJ1-5
V: TRBV6-2/TRBV6-3
D: NA
DNA: TGTGCCAGCAGTCCCTCTCCCAACCAGCCCCAGCATTTT
CDR3: CASSPSPNQPQHF

length: 15
size: NA
J: TRBJ2-1
V: TRBV25-1
D: TRBD1
DNA: TGTGCCAGCAGTGGTCGACAGGGCAAGATCAATGAGCAGTTCTTC
CDR3: CASSGRQGKINEQFF

length: 13
size: NA
J: TRBJ2-5
V: TRBV12-3/TRBV12-4
D: NA
DNA: TGTGCCAGCAGTTTCCGGCAGGAAGAGACCCAGTACTTC
CDR3: CASSFRQEETQYF

length: 14
size: NA
J: TRBJ2-4
V: TRBV27
D: NA
DNA: TGTGCCAGCAGTTTCCGGGACAAGTCCCCCATTCAGTACTTC
CDR3: CASSFRDKSPIQYF

length: 14
size: few
J: TRBJ1-4
V: TRBV9
D: TRBD1
DNA: TGTGCCAGCAGCCAACGACAGGGCCTCGAAAAACTGTTTTTT
CDR3: CASSQRQGLEKLFF

length: 14
size: NA
J: TRBJ2-3
V: TRBV5-1
D: NA
DNA: TGCGCCAGCAGCTTGGAGGGACCGTCGGATACGCAGTATTTT
CDR3: CASSLEGPSDTQYF

length: 15
size: NA
J: TRBJ2-1
V: TRBV7-9
D: NA
DNA: TGTGCCAGCAGCGCGATCTTGAGCTCCTACAATGAGCAGTTCTTC
CDR3: CASSAILSSYNEQFF

length: 14
size: NA
J: TRBJ2-1
V: TRBV19
D: NA
DNA: TGTGCCAGTGAGTCGGTGGGCTCCTACAATGAGCAGTTCTTC
CDR3: CASESVGSYNEQFF

length: 11
size: NA
J: TRBJ1-4
V: TRBV7-9
D: NA
DNA: TGTGCCAGCAGCCCAACTGAAAAACTGTTTTTT
CDR3: CASSPTEKLFF

length: 14
size: NA
J: TRBJ1-4
V: TRBV7-2
D: NA
DNA: TGTGCCAGCAGCTTAGACTCCCGGGGTGAAAAACTGTTTTTT
CDR3: CASSLDSRGEKLFF

length: 14
size: NA
J: TRBJ1-1
V: TRBV7-9
D: NA
DNA: TGTGCCAGCAGCTTAGGCACAAAGACAGCTGAAGCTTTCTTT
CDR3: CASSLGTKTAEAFF

length: 13
size: NA
J: TRBJ2-3
V: TRBV21-1
D: NA
DNA: TGTGCCAGCAGCAAGCGGCTCACAGATACGCAGTATTTT
CDR3: CASSKRLTDTQYF

length: 17
size: NA
J: TRBJ1-1
V: TRBV19
D: NA
DNA: TGTGCCAGTAGTATAGGGTATAGAAACAGGGTCGGCACTGAAGCTTTCTTT
CDR3: CASSIGYRNRVGTEAFF

length: 13
size: NA
J: TRBJ2-7
V: TRBV30
D: NA
DNA: TGTGCCTGGAGTGTAGGTCTTACCTACGAGCAGTACTTC
CDR3: CAWSVGLTYEQYF

length: 18
size: NA
J: TRBJ2-1
V: TRBV27
D: TRBD2
DNA: TGTGCCAGCAGTTTATCAGTCTTAGCGGGGGACCAGTACAATGAGCAGTTCTTC
CDR3: CASSLSVLAGDQYNEQFF

length: 13
size: NA
J: TRBJ2-5
V: TRBV19
D: NA
DNA: TGTGCCAGTAGTATCACCGCCCAAGAGACCCAGTACTTC
CDR3: CASSITAQETQYF